Included here is one TCR beta chain sequence, with context. The data derive from a study of identical twins. TCRdb independently ran MiXCR on the 5' RACE reads; one entry per CDR3 protein. The table lists under 300,000 distinct CDR3 sequences, approximately 8.6% of them singletons. Deletions cut 6 bases from V and 5 bases from J, with 20 bases between. CDR3 length: 15 amino acids. Germline-derived CDR1 and CDR2 are DFQATT and SNEGSKA (reference sequence). These data were also filed under a second study, of yellow fever vaccine responses in identical twins.

The material sequenced was CD8+ T cells sorted from blood. The chain couples TRBV20-1 to TRBJ2-1; D is uncertain. The TCR was taken from a woman under 30 in good health. The CDR3 here is CSAELLSHVNNEQFF. The DNA for the CDR3 is TGCAGTGCCGAGCTATTATCCCATGTTAACAATGAGCAGTTCTTC.